This T cell receptor (beta chain) is from a study of cytomegalovirus exposure and HLA in healthy donors. Study-wide points: About 87% or about 30% of the time was how often most TCR beta V segments were productive, according to an earlier analysis. It was taken for granted in presence/absence analyses that sequencing depth across donors was roughly uniform. When a later analysis compared HLA-associated TCR beta chains with equally common others, the HLA-associated chains turned out to be more clonally expanded and to have lower generation probabilities. Association with HLA alleles at 0.05 false discovery rate was found for 16,951 TCR beta sequences in a later analysis.

Primers for the PCR totalled 60 Vbeta and 13 Jbeta. This table comes from immunoSEQ multiplex PCR, and its TCRdb copy is limited to in-frame clones, with some not included. The sample contains more than 95,000 clones, under 65% of which appear only once. With respect to this clone: What it binds is not known.

This clonotype was sampled from a man aged 55 to 70 in good health and CMV-seronegative. Sequencing used PBMCs.

The CDR3 sequence is CASSSNSGNTIYF. CDR3 DNA sequence: TGTGCCAGCAGCTCGAACTCGGGAAACACCATATATTTT. This chain connects TRBV7-9 to TRBJ1-3; D remains unclear. The germline gives CDR1 SEHNR, CDR2 FQNEAQ (reference sequence). The V gene lost 4 bases and the J gene lost 4 bases, with 8 bases spanning the gap. This CDR3 has 13 amino acids.